These 23 T cell receptor beta chains were all obtained from the same sample, sequenced in a study of CD8+ T cells in alopecia areata. Extracted from the samples, RNA was reverse transcribed into cDNA to serve as the sequencing template. Sequencing was performed with immunoSEQ multiplex PCR; in TCRdb, only in-frame clones are kept and a portion is missing. The sample lists about 210,000 clones, roughly two fifths occurring once. Treatment defined: oral pan-JAK inhibitor, 5-10 mg twice daily. The starting material was CD4+ T cells sorted from blood, obtained between weeks 36 and 40, from a patient treated with tofacitinib. All receptors derive from a human donor with alopecia areata.

This chain uses TRBV9 with TRBJ2-3; 11 bases agree with TRBD1. Germline CDR1 and CDR2: SGDLS and YYNGEE. The V and J ends lost 7 bases and 4 bases, in that order; junction bases with no gene match: 5. The CDR3 loop spans 14 amino acids. The CDR3 DNA sequence: TGTGCCAGCCATCGGGGACAGGGGGCAGATACGCAGTATTTT. Protein product: CASHRGQGADTQYF.

This clone was detected ten times or more. This chain joins TRBV7-7 and TRBJ2-3; TRBD1 might be the D (6 bases). CDR1 and CDR2 from the germline V gene are SSHAT and FNYEAQ (reference sequence). The V end lost 5 bases, the J end lost 8 bases, and 14 bases lay between the germline ends. This CDR3 has 13 amino acids. CDR3 sequence reads: CASSPQQGTTQYF. CDR3 bases: TGTGCCAGCAGCCCTCAACAGGGAACTACGCAGTATTTT.

This clone was seen more than once but under ten times. The genes are TRBV7-3 and TRBJ2-5, with D unclear. Trimming took off 1 base at V and 2 bases at J, with 5 bases between the two ends. Germline-derived CDR1 and CDR2 are SGHTA and FQGTGA. The CDR3 runs to 13 residues. The CDR3 DNA follows: TGTGCCAGCAGCTTAAATCTACAAGAGACCCAGTACTTC. The encoded protein is CASSLNLQETQYF.

The sample holds one count of this clone. The chain joins TRBV29-1 to TRBJ1-2; no firm D call. Trimming took off 6 bases at V and 1 base at J, with 6 bases between the two ends. Germline CDR1 is SQVTM and CDR2 is ANQGSEA. CDR3 length equals 11 residues. Here the CDR3 DNA reads TGCAGCGTATATGTTAACTATGGCTACACCTTC. It translates to CSVYVNYGYTF.

The rearrangement uses TRBV2 and TRBJ2-7, with D perhaps matching TRBD1 or TRBD2 (7 bases each). CDR1 and CDR2 (germline): SNHLY, FYNNEI. The CDR3 is 11 residues long. Between the trimmed V and J ends, which lost 11 bases and 6 bases, there was a span of 14 bases. CDR3 sequence (DNA): TGTGCCTCCAGGGGGGGGTCCGAGCAGTACTTC. Translation: CASRGGSEQYF.

This chain connects TRBV7-9 to TRBJ2-3; TRBD1 might be the D (6 bases). The germline V gene encodes CDR1 SEHNR and CDR2 FQNEAQ (reference sequence). CDR3 size: 14 residues. V lost 2 bases to trimming and J lost 0 bases, with 6 bases between them. The CDR3 protein is CASSLRGSTDTQYF. DNA for the CDR3: TGTGCCAGCAGCTTAAGGGGGAGCACAGATACGCAGTATTTT.

J is TRBJ1-1 and V is TRBV18; D is perhaps TRBD1 (5 bases). This CDR3 is 14 amino acids long. Germline loops: CDR1 KGHSH, CDR2 LQKENI. The germline V and J ends were trimmed by 1 base and 3 bases, with 9 bases remaining between them. The CDR3 sequence: CASSPQEGHTEAFF. CDR3 coding DNA: TGTGCCAGCTCACCACAAGAGGGGCACACTGAAGCTTTCTTT.

This clone was counted once. J is TRBJ2-3 and V is TRBV5-4, with D unclear. The CDR3 length is 14 residues. Between the trimmed V and J ends, which lost 2 bases and 2 bases, there was a span of 9 bases. The germline gives CDR1 SGHNT, CDR2 YYREEE (reference sequence). The CDR3 protein is CASSLLQDTDTQYF. CDR3 nucleotide sequence: TGTGCCAGCAGCTTACTCCAGGACACAGATACGCAGTATTTT.

The chain combines TRBV28 with TRBJ2-1, with 15 bases lining up with TRBD2. This CDR3 region has 15 residues. The junction had 8 bases not matched to a gene; V was cut back by 5 bases and J by 12 bases. CDR1 MDHEN and CDR2 SYDVKM come from the germline V gene. As DNA, the CDR3 is TGTGCCAGCAGTCCCTTCGGACTAGCGGGAGGGTTGCAGTTCTTC. Translation: CASSPFGLAGGLQFF.

This clone was counted at least ten times. CDR3 in amino acids: CSAQAQLNTEAFF. CDR3 bases: TGCAGCGCCCAAGCACAATTGAACACTGAAGCTTTCTTT. The rearrangement joins TRBV29-1 to TRBJ1-1, with unresolved D. V lost 7 bases to trimming and J lost 0 bases, with 12 bases between them. The V gene's germline CDR1 is SQVTM and CDR2 ANQGSEA. The CDR3 is 13 amino acids.

The count of this clone is one. The chain links TRBV7-2 to TRBJ2-7; 7 bases are shared with TRBD2. The CDR3 is 16 amino acids. CDR1 and CDR2 (germline): SGHTA, FQGNSA. J gave up 0 bases and V 2 bases, and 7 bases lay outside the gene matches. CDR3 sequence (DNA): TGTGCCAGCAGCTTATGGGCCGGGACTATCTCCTACGAGCAGTACTTC. This codes for CASSLWAGTISYEQYF.

This clone was observed a handful of times. V gene TRBV5-1 combines with J gene TRBJ2-5; 7 nucleotides match TRBD1. Trimming took 3 bases from V and 1 from J; bases not matched to a gene: 9. The germline CDR1 and CDR2 sequences are SGHRS and YFSETQ. The CDR3 consists of 16 residues. CDR3 sequence reads: CASSSRTGPSQETQYF. DNA of the CDR3: TGCGCCAGCAGCTCCCGGACAGGACCGTCCCAAGAGACCCAGTACTTC.

This clone was detected only a few times. V and J are TRBV29-1 and TRBJ2-7; 8 bases agree with TRBD2. Trimming took 4 bases from V and 6 from J; bases not matched to a gene: 14. The germline V gene encodes CDR1 SQVTM and CDR2 ANQGSEA. The CDR3 is 15 amino acids. CDR3 amino acids: CSVGTTGSGSAEQYF. As DNA, the CDR3 is TGCAGCGTTGGGACGACCGGGAGCGGGAGCGCCGAGCAGTACTTC.

The J gene is TRBJ2-5, the V gene TRBV7-2; 12 bases line up with TRBD1. The germline CDR1 and CDR2 sequences are SGHTA and FQGNSA. The CDR3 length is 18 residues. The junction had 9 bases not matched to a gene; V was cut back by 0 bases and J by 4 bases. The CDR3 loop is CASSLAWGQGAGGETQYF. The DNA for the CDR3 is TGTGCCAGCAGCTTAGCATGGGGACAGGGGGCAGGCGGAGAGACCCAGTACTTC.

This clone was seen more than once but under ten times. The chain joins TRBV4-2 to TRBJ1-4; 10 nucleotides agree with TRBD1. The CDR3 totals 17 residues. Germline V lookup: CDR1 LGHNA, CDR2 YNFKEQ. Trimming removed 1 base from V and 6 bases from J; junction bases left unmatched: 8. In DNA, the CDR3 is TGTGCCAGCAGCCAAGGCCTTCCCGGGACAGGGGATGAAAAACTGTTTTTT. Protein: CASSQGLPGTGDEKLFF.

In this sample, this clone turned up a few times. The chain is built from TRBV29-1 and TRBJ1-1; tentative D call: TRBD1 (5 bases). The CDR3 covers 12 residues. V was shortened by 4 bases and J by 11 bases, with 17 bases between the two germline ends. The germline gives CDR1 SQVTM, CDR2 ANQGSEA. In DNA, the CDR3 is TGCAGCGTTGTAGGTGCGGGGGGATCGGCTTTCTTT. Protein sequence: CSVVGAGGSAFF.

The V call is TRBV7-9, the J call TRBJ2-1; D is unresolved. Germline-derived CDR1 and CDR2 are SEHNR and FQNEAQ (reference sequence). The CDR3 contains 16 residues. With 5 bases removed from V and 7 bases from J, the gap between germline ends came to 21 bases. CDR3 sequence reads: CASSEVLSDVYNEQFF. In DNA form, the CDR3 reads TGTGCCAGCAGCGAAGTGCTGAGCGATGTCTATAATGAGCAGTTCTTC.

The table lists this clone with a few counts. One end of the junction fails to match germline, which may point to a read error. The rearrangement joins TRBV7-7 to TRBJ2-5; no clear D. The V gene's germline CDR1 is SSHAT and CDR2 FNYEAQ (reference sequence). This CDR3 comprises 14 residues. The CDR3 DNA sequence: TGTGCTAGCACCACCAGAACAGAGCAGGAGACCCAGTACTTC. This codes for CASTTRTEQETQYF.

The chain couples TRBV7-2 to TRBJ1-5; 7 bases are shared with TRBD1. Germline V gene lookup returns CDR1 SGHTA and CDR2 FQGNSA. CDR3 size: 15 residues. With V trimmed by 4 bases and J by 6 bases, 9 bases remained unmatched. This CDR3 reads CASSSGRGLGQPQHF. CDR3 DNA: TGTGCCAGCAGCTCGGGCAGGGGGTTAGGTCAGCCCCAGCATTTT.

The rearrangement links TRBV7-2 to TRBJ2-7; perhaps TRBD1 as D (6 bases). The CDR3 loop spans 13 amino acids. V gave up 4 bases and J gave up 6 bases, with 13 bases separating them. CDR1 is SGHTA and CDR2 is FQGNSA in the germline V gene. The CDR3 coding sequence is TGTGCCAGCAGCTCCTTCAGGGGAGCCGAGCAGTACTTC. Translated, it gives CASSSFRGAEQYF.

V usage is TRBV5-6 and J usage is TRBJ2-6; D possibly corresponds to TRBD2 (6 bases). Trimming cost V 2 bases and J 4 bases, with 10 bases left between them. The CDR3 extends over 15 amino acids. From germline, CDR1 is SGHDT and CDR2 YYEEEE. CDR3 nucleotide sequence: TGTGCCAGCAGCTTCGGCGGGATCGGGGCCAACGTCCTGACTTTC. Its protein product is CASSFGGIGANVLTF.

In this sample, this clone turned up a few times. The V gene is TRBV7-3, the J gene TRBJ2-1, with D perhaps TRBD1 or TRBD2 (5 bases each). The CDR3 loop spans 15 amino acids. Germline CDR1 is SGHTA and CDR2 is FQGTGA. The V and J ends lost 5 bases and 6 bases respectively, with 17 bases between them. Here the CDR3 DNA reads TGTGCCAGCAGCGTTACCGGGGCTAGGTCCAATGAGCAGTTCTTC. It specifies CASSVTGARSNEQFF.

CDR3 bases: TGTGCCTGGACACAGGGGGACAGCTATGGCTACACCTTC. It encodes CAWTQGDSYGYTF. The chain recombines TRBV30 with TRBJ1-2, with TRBD1 matching 8 bases. Germline CDR1 reads GTSNPN; CDR2 reads SVGIG (reference sequence). This CDR3 is 13 amino acids long. The trim removed 4 bases at V and 4 bases at J, leaving 5 bases unmatched.